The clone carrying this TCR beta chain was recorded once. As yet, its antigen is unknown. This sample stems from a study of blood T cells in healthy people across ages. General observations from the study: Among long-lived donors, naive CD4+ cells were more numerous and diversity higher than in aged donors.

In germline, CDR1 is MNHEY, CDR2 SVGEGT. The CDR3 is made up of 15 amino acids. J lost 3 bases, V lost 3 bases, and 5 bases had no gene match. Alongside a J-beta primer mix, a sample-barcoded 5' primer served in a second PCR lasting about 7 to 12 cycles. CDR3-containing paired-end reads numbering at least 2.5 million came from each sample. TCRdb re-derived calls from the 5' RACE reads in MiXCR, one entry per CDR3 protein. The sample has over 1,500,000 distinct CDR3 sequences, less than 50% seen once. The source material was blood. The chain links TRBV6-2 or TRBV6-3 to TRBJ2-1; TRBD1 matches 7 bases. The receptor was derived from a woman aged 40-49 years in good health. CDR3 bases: TGTGCCAGCAGTTATAGGGACAGTGTCTACAATGAGCAGTTCTTC. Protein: CASSYRDSVYNEQFF.